The 9 T cell receptor beta chains in this list originate from one sample, sequenced in a study of response to subunit inactivated influenza vaccine. TCRdb reprocessed the RT-PCR reads with MiXCR, giving one entry per CDR3 protein. This sample has more than 150,000 distinct CDR3 sequences, with approximately 9.2% found just once. The starting material was non-naive T cells sorted from PBMCs, obtained on the day of vaccination. The receptors here all came from a man between 50 and 59 years old who received an inactivated influenza vaccine.

The genes are TRBV5-1 and TRBJ1-2; TRBD1 aligns across 9 bases. The CDR3 sequence is 14 residues long. Germline trimming cut 5 bases from V and 8 bases from J; bases unmatched to any gene: 10. Looked up from germline, CDR1 is SGHRS and CDR2 is YFSETQ. DNA of the CDR3: TGCGCCAGCAGACCGGGACAGGGAATGTACGGCTACACCTTC. Translation: CASRPGQGMYGYTF.

The chain combines TRBV6-2 or TRBV6-3 with TRBJ2-1; possibly TRBD1 for D (6 bases). Germline-derived CDR1 and CDR2 are MNHEY and SVGEGT. The germline V and J ends were trimmed by 5 bases and 6 bases, with 17 bases remaining between them. CDR3 length: 15 amino acids. Here the CDR3 DNA reads TGTGCCAGCAGTCGCAGGGGATGGGTGCGCAATGAGCAGTTCTTC. Residues: CASSRRGWVRNEQFF.

This clonotype appeared many times. This chain connects TRBV28 to TRBJ2-7; 8 bases line up with TRBD1. CDR1 and CDR2 from the germline V gene are MDHEN and SYDVKM. The CDR3 consists of 15 residues. The V segment lost 5 bases and the J segment 0 bases; nucleotides outside the gene matches: 6. CDR3 in amino acids: CASSPGTGLSYEQYF. CDR3 DNA sequence: TGTGCCAGCAGTCCCGGGACAGGCCTCTCCTACGAGCAGTACTTC.

This clonotype has just a few counts. The chain employs TRBV3-1 and TRBJ2-7, with 7 nucleotides matching TRBD1. The ends lost 4 bases at V and 5 bases at J; junction bases unmatched: 8. CDR1 is LGHDT, CDR2 YNNKEL, per germline (reference sequence). This CDR3 spans 14 amino acids. CDR3 in DNA: TGTGCCAGCAGCCGCAACAGGGGAAGCGACGAGCAGTACTTC. Translating gives CASSRNRGSDEQYF.

This clonotype has only a few counts. The J gene is TRBJ2-3, the V gene TRBV20-1; D call uncertain. Trimming shortened V by 5 bases and J by 4 bases, and 13 bases separated the two germline ends. In germline, CDR1 is DFQATT, CDR2 SNEGSKA (reference sequence). The CDR3 is 13 residues long. The CDR3 is CSAPEGYADTQYF. Here the CDR3 DNA reads TGCAGTGCTCCCGAAGGGTACGCAGATACGCAGTATTTT.

This clonotype showed up just a few times. The V and J genes are TRBV27 and TRBJ2-7; TRBD2 matches at 9 bases. From germline, CDR1 is MNHEY and CDR2 SMNVEV (reference sequence). There are 15 residues in the CDR3. Losses at the gene ends were 0 bases for V and 3 bases for J; bases not matched to a gene: 3. CDR3 coding DNA: TGTGCCAGCAGTTTATCGACTAGCGGAATCTACGAGCAGTACTTC. It specifies CASSLSTSGIYEQYF.

This clonotype was seen a handful of times. The CDR3 DNA sequence: TGTGCCAGCAGCTTAAGGGACTCCGAAGAGACCCAGTACTTC. It is translated as CASSLRDSEETQYF. V and J are TRBV7-9 and TRBJ2-5; D is perhaps TRBD2 (6 bases). Trimming left V 2 bases short and J 3 bases short, with 10 bases between. The CDR3 is 14 residues long. Germline lookup yields CDR1 SEHNR and CDR2 FQNEAQ (reference sequence).

The chain links TRBV3-1 to TRBJ1-2; 7 positions match TRBD1. Germline trimming cut 5 bases from V and 7 bases from J; bases unmatched to any gene: 7. This CDR3 contains 13 residues. Germline V gives CDR1 LGHDT, CDR2 YNNKEL (reference sequence). This CDR3 is CASSYDRASGYTF. CDR3 in DNA: TGTGCCAGCAGCTACGACAGGGCCTCTGGCTACACCTTC.

This clonotype was counted ten times or more. The J gene is TRBJ1-1, the V gene TRBV5-1, with D perhaps TRBD1 (6 bases). The CDR3 extends over 16 amino acids. V was pared by 0 bases and J by 3 bases, with 15 bases between. Per the germline V gene, CDR1 is SGHRS and CDR2 is YFSETQ. The CDR3 nucleotides are TGCGCCAGCAGCTTGGAAGGCCGGGGGGCATACACTGAAGCTTTCTTT. This gives the protein CASSLEGRGAYTEAFF.